The text below deals with one T cell receptor (beta chain). The protocol was immunoSEQ multiplex PCR, while the TCRdb copy is restricted to in-frame clones and leaves out a portion. The sample consists of about 260,000 clones, approximately 79% of them appearing once. Trimming pared 1 base from V and 9 bases from J, leaving 8 bases between. Looked up from germline, CDR1 is SGHDT and CDR2 is YYEEEE. This CDR3 spans 12 amino acids. These data are taken from a study of blood T cell repertoires in COVID-19. V is TRBV5-6 and J is TRBJ2-1, with no clear D. Sequences were obtained from PBMCs or T cells enriched from blood (not recorded which). The TCR originated in a man aged 25-45 years with acute COVID-19. This CDR3 reads CASSLIRGEQFF. The CDR3 nucleotides are TGTGCCAGCAGCTTGATTCGCGGTGAGCAGTTCTTC.